The clone carrying this T cell receptor beta chain was seen ten or more times. The antigen is undetermined. Amplification of TCR beta CDR3 regions used RNA as the template. Researchers ran a first-round RT-PCR on the TCR CDR3 using the HTBI primer set. MiXCR, run by TCRdb on the multiplex PCR reads, gives a single entry per CDR3 protein. The table includes 45,000 to 60,000 distinct CDR3 sequences, 49% detected once. This specimen belongs to a study of T cells in Graves' hyperthyroidism and ophthalmopathy. Using roughly 9.4 ml of fresh peripheral blood, PBMCs were prepared. Per the germline V gene, CDR1 is MNHEY and CDR2 is SVGAGI. The CDR3 runs to 14 residues. V was pared by 10 bases and J by 4 bases, with 20 bases between. Notes on the study in general: Within blood appeared most thyroid clonotypes that had expanded above 0.001.

The specimen sequenced was blood. This clonotype was obtained from a woman in her twenties or thirties with Graves' ophthalmopathy. This chain uses TRBV6-5 with TRBJ2-7; TRBD1 is a possible D gene (6 bases). The CDR3 region is CATEGDPFLYEQYF. The DNA for the CDR3 is TGTGCCACCGAGGGGGACCCTTTCCTTTACGAGCAGTACTTC.